These 11 T cell receptor beta chains share one sample of origin, sequenced in a study of blood T cell repertoires in COVID-19. The assay was immunoSEQ multiplex PCR, and TCRdb's table has in-frame clones only and misses some. The sample holds more than 200,000 clones, about 87% seen once. Sample: PBMCs or T cells enriched from blood (not recorded which). Receptors originate from a woman in her fifties or sixties who had recovered from COVID-19.

The chain couples TRBV7-2 to TRBJ1-5; TRBD1 agrees at 10 bases. The V gene's germline CDR1 is SGHTA and CDR2 FQGNSA. The CDR3 runs 13 residues. J lost 7 bases, V lost 5 bases, and 2 bases had no gene match. The CDR3 spells CASSAGQGQPQHF. CDR3 coding DNA: TGTGCCAGCAGCGCGGGACAGGGGCAGCCCCAGCATTTT.

This clone was counted a single time. This rearrangement joins TRBV29-1 to TRBJ2-5; the D is unclear. The CDR3 contains 15 residues. V was cut by 4 bases and J by 5 bases, with 20 bases left in between. Germline lookup yields CDR1 SQVTM and CDR2 ANQGSEA. CDR3 DNA: TGCAGCGTTGTCCCTAGTCGGTTGTCTCTGGAGACCCAGTACTTC. Translated, it gives CSVVPSRLSLETQYF.

This chain joins TRBV28 and TRBJ2-1, with 9 bases identical to TRBD2. V was pared by 7 bases and J by 8 bases, with 9 bases of the junction left unmatched. There are 14 residues in the CDR3. Germline-derived CDR1 and CDR2 are MDHEN and SYDVKM. The CDR3 bases are TGTGCCAGCAACGCGGGAGGGCTAAAGGATGAGCAGTTCTTC. This gives the protein CASNAGGLKDEQFF.

The rearrangement joins TRBV19 to TRBJ2-6; TRBD1 is a possible D gene (6 bases). The V end was cut by 6 bases, the J end by 3 bases, with 21 bases between. This CDR3 is built from 18 residues. The germline V gene encodes CDR1 LNHDA and CDR2 SQIVND (reference sequence). CDR3 DNA: TGTGCCAGTAGCCTTACGGGACATTCAACCAGTGGGGCCAACGTCCTGACTTTC. This codes for CASSLTGHSTSGANVLTF.

This chain connects TRBV18 to TRBJ1-5, with 7 bases matching TRBD1. This CDR3 is 15 amino acids long. Germline CDR1 is KGHSH and CDR2 is LQKENI. V lost 4 bases, J lost 1 base, and 4 bases stayed unmatched. DNA of the CDR3: TGTGCCAGCTCACGCGACAGGGAAAGCAATCAGCCCCAGCATTTT. This encodes CASSRDRESNQPQHF.

This chain links TRBV2 with TRBJ1-2; D perhaps matches TRBD1 (6 bases). The CDR3 has 12 residues. Germline V lookup: CDR1 SNHLY, CDR2 FYNNEI. Deletions cut 6 bases from V and 3 bases from J, with 8 bases between. CDR3 amino acids: CASRGADYGYTF. The CDR3, as DNA: TGTGCCAGCAGGGGGGCTGACTATGGCTACACCTTC. The full variable domain, rest sourced from reference TRBV2 and TRBJ1-2, is EPEVTQTPSHQVTQMGQEVILRCVPISNHLYFYWYRQILGQKVEFLVSFYNNEISEKSEIFDDQFSVERPDGSNFTLKIRSTKLEDSAMYFCASRGADYGYTFGSGTRLTVV.

The chain links TRBV14 to TRBJ1-6; 8 bases map to TRBD1. The germline V gene encodes CDR1 SGHDN and CDR2 FVKESK. V shed 4 bases and J 10 bases; nucleotides not matched to a gene: 6. The CDR3 has 14 residues. DNA of the CDR3: TGTGCCAGCAGCCTGACAGGGGTCTCGTCACCCCTCCACTTT. Protein: CASSLTGVSSPLHF.

This clone showed up just once. V gene TRBV12-5 combines with J gene TRBJ2-7, with a possible D match to TRBD1 (5 bases). Trimming took off 0 bases at V and 7 bases at J, with 16 bases between the two ends. Germline-derived CDR1 and CDR2 are LGHNT and FRNRAP. CDR3 length: 15 residues. The chain's CDR3 is CASGLVLGRQPEQYF. The CDR3 nucleotides are TGTGCTAGTGGTTTGGTACTGGGTAGACAGCCAGAGCAGTACTTC.

V and J are TRBV3-1 (or the pseudogene TRBV3-2) and TRBJ2-7; tentative D call: TRBD1 (6 bases). Germline V gives CDR1 LGHDT, CDR2 YNNKEL (reference sequence). This CDR3 has 13 amino acids. With 4 bases removed from V and 1 base from J, the gap between germline ends came to 8 bases. The CDR3 region is CASSPGTSYEQYF. The CDR3 bases are TGTGCCAGCAGCCCCGGGACATCCTACGAGCAGTACTTC.

The chain is built from TRBV7-8 and TRBJ1-4; D unclear. Between the trimmed V and J ends, which lost 0 bases and 6 bases, there was a span of 5 bases. The CDR3 sequence is 13 residues long. CDR1 SGHVS and CDR2 FQNEAQ come from the germline V gene. The DNA of the CDR3 is TGTGCCAGCAGCTTAGCGCGAGATGAAAAACTGTTTTTT. As protein: CASSLARDEKLFF.

This CDR3 reads CASSLSFRTGLIYGYTF. In DNA form, the CDR3 reads TGCGCCAGCAGCTTGTCTTTTAGGACAGGGCTGATCTATGGCTACACCTTC. The gene calls are TRBV5-1 and TRBJ1-2, with 8 nucleotides matching TRBD1. Germline loops: CDR1 SGHRS, CDR2 YFSETQ. With V trimmed by 1 base and J by 4 bases, 12 bases remained unmatched. CDR3 length: 17 amino acids.